The following is a T cell receptor beta chain sequence with its context. This CDR3 contains 15 residues. Deletions cut 2 bases from V and 0 bases from J, with 8 bases between. Germline V gene lookup returns CDR1 KGHSH and CDR2 LQKENI. The authors' processing: Reference gene primer amplification in the assay estimated nucleated cell counts. The data were produced by immunoSEQ multiplex PCR, yet TCRdb's version contains in-frame clones alone and is incomplete. The V and J calls and clone size are taken from that table; D and trimming were inferred from the DNA. The profile covers over 300,000 clones, with approximately 88% appearing a single time and under 6.5% taken by the ten largest. The entry originates in a study of blood T cell repertoires in COVID-19. Across the whole study: From the United States, Italy and Spain came samples of acute and convalescent COVID-19. PBMCs, B-cell-depleted T cells, or T cells were the source of the cDNA or gDNA that made up the material.

This chain connects TRBV18 to TRBJ1-5, with D unresolved. The clonotype comes from a man aged 18 to 35 who had recovered from COVID-19. The specimen sequenced was peripheral blood. This chain's CDR3 is CASSPATASNQPQHF. The DNA of the CDR3 is TGTGCCAGCTCACCAGCAACAGCTAGCAATCAGCCCCAGCATTTT.